These T cell receptor beta chains were read from a single sample in a study of CD4 T cell repertoires in COVID-19. Assay: immunoSEQ multiplex PCR; the TCRdb copy retains only in-frame clones and omits some. This table holds tens of thousands of clones, 83% found once. The sequenced sample was CD4+ T cells from peripheral blood, obtained after recovery from COVID-19. All receptors come from a human donor who had COVID-19. CDR3s include the opening cysteine and the closing phenylalanine or tryptophan. The order of the fields is J gene, clone size, V gene, D gene, CDR3 protein, CDR3 DNA. The D gene is left open where the match is weak. A row's size may be missing; if present it is once, few, many or a size class.

J gene: TRBJ1-6; clone size: -; V gene: TRBV28; D gene: -; CDR3 protein: CASSPPLGAISPLHF; CDR3 DNA: TGTGCCAGCAGTCCTCCCCTGGGGGCGATTTCACCCCTCCACTTT
J gene: TRBJ2-3; clone size: -; V gene: TRBV5-1; D gene: TRBD2; CDR3 protein: CASSHKRELFISDTQYF; CDR3 DNA: TGCGCCAGCAGTCATAAGCGGGAGTTATTTATATCGGATACGCAGTATTTT
J gene: TRBJ1-3; clone size: -; V gene: TRBV6-5; D gene: TRBD1; CDR3 protein: CASSRQGPGNTIYF; CDR3 DNA: TGTGCCAGCAGCCGACAGGGGCCTGGAAACACCATATATTTT
J gene: TRBJ2-4; clone size: -; V gene: TRBV5-1; D gene: -; CDR3 protein: CASSSLREGENIQYF; CDR3 DNA: TGCGCCAGCAGCTCTCTCCGGGAAGGGGAGAACATTCAGTACTTC
J gene: TRBJ1-5; clone size: few; V gene: TRBV10-3; D gene: -; CDR3 protein: CAIGESNQPQHF; CDR3 DNA: TGTGCCATCGGAGAATCCAATCAGCCCCAGCATTTT
J gene: TRBJ1-3; clone size: -; V gene: TRBV3-1/TRBV3-2; D gene: -; CDR3 protein: CASSQDTVGNTIYF; CDR3 DNA: TGTGCCAGCAGCCAAGATACGGTTGGAAACACCATATATTTT
J gene: TRBJ1-6; clone size: -; V gene: TRBV27; D gene: TRBD1; CDR3 protein: CASSMTGKNSPLHF; CDR3 DNA: TGTGCCAGCTCCATGACAGGGAAGAATTCACCCCTCCACTTT
J gene: TRBJ2-1; clone size: once; V gene: TRBV5-1; D gene: -; CDR3 protein: CASSLDPFTSEQFF; CDR3 DNA: TGCGCCAGCAGCTTGGACCCCTTCACCAGTGAGCAGTTCTTC
J gene: TRBJ2-5; clone size: -; V gene: TRBV7-6; D gene: TRBD2; CDR3 protein: CASSLVGSGGRETQYF; CDR3 DNA: TGTGCCAGCAGCTTAGTAGGTAGCGGGGGACGGGAGACCCAGTACTTC
J gene: TRBJ1-5; clone size: -; V gene: TRBV6-6; D gene: TRBD1; CDR3 protein: CASSLPTGKNQPQHF; CDR3 DNA: TGTGCCAGCAGTCTCCCGACAGGGAAGAATCAGCCCCAGCATTTT
J gene: TRBJ1-5; clone size: -; V gene: TRBV10-3; D gene: TRBD1; CDR3 protein: CAISATDRGNQPQHF; CDR3 DNA: TGTGCCATCAGTGCTACAGACAGGGGCAATCAGCCCCAGCATTTT
J gene: TRBJ1-2; clone size: -; V gene: TRBV9; D gene: -; CDR3 protein: CASSPVSNYGYTF; CDR3 DNA: TGTGCCAGCAGCCCCGTGAGTAACTATGGCTACACCTTC
J gene: TRBJ1-1; clone size: -; V gene: TRBV11-2; D gene: -; CDR3 protein: CASSLDTGENTEAFF; CDR3 DNA: TGTGCCAGCAGCTTAGACACAGGCGAGAACACTGAAGCTTTCTTT
J gene: TRBJ1-1; clone size: few; V gene: TRBV12-3/TRBV12-4; D gene: TRBD1; CDR3 protein: CASSLTGYKAFF; CDR3 DNA: TGTGCCAGCAGTCTGACAGGGTATAAAGCTTTCTTT
J gene: TRBJ1-2; clone size: -; V gene: TRBV28; D gene: -; CDR3 protein: CASSLSIGGYYGYTF; CDR3 DNA: TGTGCCAGCAGTTTATCGATAGGGGGTTACTATGGCTACACCTTC
J gene: TRBJ2-7; clone size: -; V gene: TRBV14; D gene: TRBD1; CDR3 protein: CASHMTGGKEQYF; CDR3 DNA: TGTGCCAGCCACATGACAGGGGGCAAAGAGCAGTACTTC
J gene: TRBJ1-3; clone size: -; V gene: TRBV3-1/TRBV3-2; D gene: -; CDR3 protein: CASSPWGTSGNTIYF; CDR3 DNA: TGTGCCAGCAGCCCTTGGGGGACCTCTGGAAACACCATATATTTT
J gene: TRBJ2-7; clone size: -; V gene: TRBV5-1; D gene: -; CDR3 protein: CASSLAGSDEQYF; CDR3 DNA: TGCGCCAGCAGCTTGGCAGGGTCCGACGAGCAGTACTTC
J gene: TRBJ2-1; clone size: few; V gene: TRBV29-1; D gene: TRBD2; CDR3 protein: CSVMGLAGDEQFF; CDR3 DNA: TGCAGCGTTATGGGACTAGCGGGAGATGAGCAGTTCTTC
J gene: TRBJ1-6; clone size: -; V gene: TRBV6-4; D gene: -; CDR3 protein: CASKPGPNSPLHF; CDR3 DNA: TGTGCCAGCAAGCCGGGACCCAATTCACCCCTCCACTTT
J gene: TRBJ2-5; clone size: -; V gene: TRBV10-3; D gene: -; CDR3 protein: CAIKGKETQYF; CDR3 DNA: TGTGCCATCAAAGGGAAAGAGACCCAGTACTTC
J gene: TRBJ1-2; clone size: -; V gene: TRBV6-5; D gene: -; CDR3 protein: CASRIYKDSSYGYTF; CDR3 DNA: TGTGCCAGCAGGATCTATAAGGACAGTTCCTATGGCTACACCTTC
J gene: TRBJ2-1; clone size: -; V gene: TRBV6-5; D gene: TRBD1; CDR3 protein: CASRRDRGTNEQFF; CDR3 DNA: TGTGCCAGCCGGCGGGACAGGGGGACAAATGAGCAGTTCTTC
J gene: TRBJ2-3; clone size: -; V gene: TRBV11-1; D gene: -; CDR3 protein: CASSLMGQPTDTQYF; CDR3 DNA: TGTGCCAGCAGCTTAATGGGACAACCCACGGATACGCAGTATTTT
J gene: TRBJ1-1; clone size: -; V gene: TRBV3-1/TRBV3-2; D gene: -; CDR3 protein: CASSPGTGMNTEAFF; CDR3 DNA: TGTGCCAGCAGCCCAGGTACAGGAATGAACACTGAAGCTTTCTTT
J gene: TRBJ1-2; clone size: -; V gene: TRBV18; D gene: -; CDR3 protein: CASSQGVEQNYGYTF; CDR3 DNA: TGTGCCAGCTCACAAGGCGTCGAACAAAACTATGGCTACACCTTC
J gene: TRBJ1-1; clone size: few; V gene: TRBV18; D gene: -; CDR3 protein: CASSLVTQSSTEAFF; CDR3 DNA: TGTGCCAGCTCACTAGTTACCCAATCCAGCACTGAAGCTTTCTTT
J gene: TRBJ2-2; clone size: -; V gene: TRBV5-1; D gene: TRBD2; CDR3 protein: CASSLTSGNQWTGELFF; CDR3 DNA: TGCGCCAGCAGCTTAACTAGCGGGAACCAATGGACCGGGGAGCTGTTTTTT
J gene: TRBJ2-7; clone size: -; V gene: TRBV11-2; D gene: TRBD2; CDR3 protein: CASSVGTSNYEQYF; CDR3 DNA: TGTGCCAGCAGCGTCGGGACTAGTAACTACGAGCAGTACTTC
J gene: TRBJ1-2; clone size: -; V gene: TRBV29-1; D gene: TRBD1; CDR3 protein: CSDQDRAF; CDR3 DNA: TGCAGCGACCAGGACAGGGCCTTC
J gene: TRBJ1-4; clone size: -; V gene: TRBV19; D gene: TRBD1; CDR3 protein: CASRTTGTNEKLFF; CDR3 DNA: TGTGCCAGTAGAACGACAGGGACTAATGAAAAACTGTTTTTT
J gene: TRBJ2-1; clone size: -; V gene: TRBV7-9; D gene: -; CDR3 protein: CASSPSGPVNEQFF; CDR3 DNA: TGTGCCAGCAGCCCCAGTGGGCCGGTTAACGAGCAGTTCTTC
J gene: TRBJ2-7; clone size: -; V gene: TRBV9; D gene: -; CDR3 protein: CASSRGNEQYF; CDR3 DNA: TGTGCCAGCAGCCGGGGGAACGAGCAGTACTTC
J gene: TRBJ2-3; clone size: -; V gene: TRBV7-2; D gene: -; CDR3 protein: CASSSSGPTDTQYF; CDR3 DNA: TGTGCCAGCAGCTCAAGCGGGCCGACAGATACGCAGTATTTT
J gene: TRBJ1-1; clone size: -; V gene: TRBV11-2; D gene: -; CDR3 protein: CASTLKSGFGEAFF; CDR3 DNA: TGTGCCAGCACCTTGAAGAGCGGTTTCGGGGAAGCTTTCTTT